What follows are 23 T cell receptor beta chains derived from one specimen sequenced in a study of blood T cell repertoires in COVID-19. Clones were sequenced by immunoSEQ multiplex PCR, and TCRdb holds only the in-frame ones, with some missing. The repertoire consists of 300,000 to 350,000 clones, with 87% occurring once and the leading ten covering 9.9%. Sample: peripheral blood. The receptors originated from a man younger than 45 with COVID-19, enrolled during active disease.

The rearrangement links TRBV9 to TRBJ1-3, with TRBD1 as a possible D gene (5 bases). Trimming shortened V by 2 bases and J by 0 bases, and 12 bases separated the two germline ends. CDR1 is SGDLS and CDR2 is YYNGEE in the germline V gene. The CDR3 length is 16 residues. The chain's CDR3 is CASSVDGGSSGNTIYF. DNA for the CDR3: TGTGCCAGCAGCGTTGACGGGGGAAGCTCTGGAAACACCATATATTTT.

The chain combines TRBV4-1 with TRBJ2-7, with 10 bases identical to TRBD2. Trimming cost V 1 base and J 3 bases; bases outside gene matches: 6. The CDR3 loop spans 16 amino acids. Germline CDR1 reads MGHRA; CDR2 reads YSYEKL. The CDR3 region has the DNA TGCGCCAGCAGCCAAGTAGCGGGGGGCGCTTTCTACGAGCAGTACTTC. It specifies CASSQVAGGAFYEQYF.

The J gene is TRBJ1-5, the V gene TRBV28; 9 bases match TRBD1. CDR1 MDHEN and CDR2 SYDVKM come from the germline V gene. V dropped 3 bases and J dropped 7; count of bases not matched to a gene: 13. The CDR3 length is 17 residues. CDR3 DNA sequence: TGTGCCAGCAGTTTGAGCCCCATAACAGGGGGCAGGCAGCCCCAGCATTTT. This codes for CASSLSPITGGRQPQHF.

The chain carries TRBV7-3 and TRBJ2-7; 8 bases map to TRBD2. This CDR3 region has 15 residues. The ends lost 1 base at V and 3 bases at J; junction bases unmatched: 5. Germline values: CDR1 SGHTA, CDR2 FQGTGA. The CDR3 nucleotides are TGTGCCAGCAGCTTAATTCCGCGGGAGGTCTACGAGCAGTACTTC. Encoded protein: CASSLIPREVYEQYF.

Notes on this clone: One junction end does not reproduce the germline sequence, and a read error may be involved. J is TRBJ1-2 and V is TRBV4-3, with 7 bases aligning to TRBD1. Germline V CDR1 and CDR2: LGHNA, YSLEER. The CDR3 consists of 13 residues. The CDR3 region has the DNA TGCGCCAGCAACCAAGACAGGGTCAGCGGCTACACCTTC. This sequence encodes CASNQDRVSGYTF.

This chain joins TRBV19 and TRBJ2-7; D is perhaps TRBD2 (5 bases). Germline values: CDR1 LNHDA, CDR2 SQIVND (reference sequence). The ends were cut back, 9 bases at V and 6 bases at J, with 21 bases in the middle. The CDR3 is made up of 14 amino acids. This chain's CDR3 is CARTDFLALGEQYF. The CDR3 coding sequence is TGTGCCAGAACGGACTTTTTGGCTCTAGGCGAGCAGTACTTC.

The V and J genes are TRBV28 and TRBJ1-5; D might be TRBD1 (6 bases). V was trimmed by 2 bases and J by 6 bases, leaving 11 bases between them. This CDR3 spans 14 amino acids. CDR1 is MDHEN, CDR2 SYDVKM, per germline. The DNA of the CDR3 is TGTGCCAGCAGTTTACCCACCAGGGGTCAGCCCCAGCATTTT. Encoded protein: CASSLPTRGQPQHF. The complete variable domain, with remaining parts taken from reference TRBV28 and TRBJ1-5, reads DVKVTQSSRYLVKRTGEKVFLECVQDMDHENMFWYRQDPGLGLRLIYFSYDVKMKEKGDIPEGYSVSREKKERFSLILESASTNQTSMYLCASSLPTRGQPQHFGDGTRLSIL.

The chain employs TRBV5-6 and TRBJ2-7; 8 bases align to TRBD2. The germline gives CDR1 SGHDT, CDR2 YYEEEE. The CDR3 is made up of 15 amino acids. V gave up 0 bases and J gave up 4 bases; unmatched junction bases: 6. CDR3 sequence reads: CASSLGSGSRYEQYF. The CDR3 nucleotides read TGTGCCAGCAGCTTGGGGAGCGGGAGTCGATACGAGCAGTACTTC.

This chain joins TRBV4-1 and TRBJ1-3, with 10 bases lining up with TRBD1. Trimming at V came to 4 bases and at J to 0 bases, leaving 15 bases not matched to a gene. Germline V gene sequence: CDR1 MGHRA, CDR2 YSYEKL. The CDR3 is 20 residues long. The CDR3 loop reads CASSPQRGDRGPTSGNTIYF. CDR3 bases: TGCGCCAGCAGCCCCCAAAGGGGGGACAGGGGTCCGACCTCTGGAAACACCATATATTTT.

The J gene is TRBJ1-2, the V gene TRBV7-9, with D maybe TRBD1 (6 bases). The germline V and J ends were trimmed by 0 bases and 4 bases, with 9 bases remaining between them. The germline CDR1 and CDR2 sequences are SEHNR and FQNEAQ (reference sequence). The CDR3 runs to 14 residues. This CDR3 is CASSLADRIYGYTF. CDR3 coding DNA: TGTGCCAGCAGCTTAGCGGACAGAATCTATGGCTACACCTTC. Based on the CDR3 plus reference TRBV7-9 and TRBJ1-2, the full variable domain is DTGVSQNPRHKITKRGQNVTFRCDPISEHNRLYWYRQTLGQGPEFLTYFQNEAQLEKSRLLSDRFSAERPKGSFSTLEIQRTEQGDSAMYLCASSLADRIYGYTFGSGTRLTVV.

The chain recombines TRBV30 with TRBJ1-2; tentative D call: TRBD1 (6 bases). Between the trimmed V and J ends, which lost 3 bases and 8 bases, there was a span of 16 bases. Germline V lookup: CDR1 GTSNPN, CDR2 SVGIG (reference sequence). This CDR3 region has 13 residues. CDR3 sequence: CAWSPSGAQGYTF. The CDR3 DNA reads as TGTGCCTGGAGCCCCTCAGGGGCGCAGGGCTACACCTTC.

This chain connects TRBV11-2 to TRBJ2-2; D might be TRBD2 (6 bases). Trimming took 0 bases from V and 8 from J, leaving 10 bases between them. The germline CDR1 and CDR2 sequences are SGHAT and FQNNGV. This CDR3 is 14 amino acids long. The CDR3 sequence is CASSLDLGTGELFF. The CDR3 bases are TGTGCCAGCAGCTTAGATTTGGGGACTGGGGAGCTGTTTTTT.

This chain connects TRBV18 to TRBJ1-1; D unclear. This CDR3 has 15 residues. Trimming pared 1 base from V and 4 bases from J, leaving 13 bases between. In germline, CDR1 is KGHSH, CDR2 LQKENI. CDR3 region: CASSPQGSAGTEAFF. CDR3 DNA sequence: TGTGCCAGCTCACCACAGGGTAGTGCGGGCACTGAAGCTTTCTTT.

The chain has TRBV24-1 and TRBJ2-7; 14 positions match TRBD2. The germline CDR1 and CDR2 sequences are KGHDR and SFDVKD. With V trimmed by 1 base and J by 7 bases, 8 bases remained unmatched. The CDR3 has 17 residues. For the CDR3, the DNA is TGTGCCACCAGTGATTTTCGACTAGCGGGAGGGCCTGGGGAGCAGTACTTC. Translated: CATSDFRLAGGPGEQYF.

The CDR3, as DNA: TGTGCCAGCAGCTTAGACAGGGGGCGGGAGACCCAGTACTTC. Amino acids: CASSLDRGRETQYF. The chain has TRBV7-7 and TRBJ2-5, with TRBD1 matching 9 bases. Germline lookup yields CDR1 SSHAT and CDR2 FNYEAQ (reference sequence). The CDR3 is made up of 14 amino acids. V was pared by 1 base and J by 5 bases, with 2 bases of the junction left unmatched. Based on the CDR3 plus reference TRBV7-7 and TRBJ2-5, the full variable domain is GAGVSQSPRYKVTKRGQDVTLRCDPISSHATLYWYQQALGQGPEFLTYFNYEAQPDKSGLPSDRFSAERPEGSISTLTIQRTEQRDSAMYRCASSLDRGRETQYFGPGTRLLVL.

This rearrangement joins TRBV5-4 to TRBJ2-1; 9 nucleotides agree with TRBD1. Germline V lookup: CDR1 SGHNT, CDR2 YYREEE (reference sequence). With 4 bases clipped from V and 7 bases from J, the junction kept 6 bases outside the gene matches. CDR3 size: 14 residues. The CDR3: CASSIPTGGNEQFF. CDR3 nucleotide sequence: TGTGCCAGCAGCATCCCGACAGGGGGTAATGAGCAGTTCTTC. Full variable domain (outside the CDR3, taken from reference TRBV5-4 and TRBJ2-1): ETGVTQSPTHLIKTRGQQVTLRCSSQSGHNTVSWYQQALGQGPQFIFQYYREEENGRGNFPPRFSGLQFPNYSSELNVNALELDDSALYLCASSIPTGGNEQFFGPGTRLTVL.

The genes are TRBV5-5 and TRBJ2-5; 13 bases agree with TRBD2. Trimming cost V 0 bases and J 4 bases; bases outside gene matches: 3. The CDR3 loop spans 16 amino acids. From germline, CDR1 is SGHKS and CDR2 YYEKEE (reference sequence). Here the CDR3 DNA reads TGTGCCAGCAGCTTGGAACTAGCGGGGGGGCGAGAGACCCAGTACTTC. It codes for CASSLELAGGRETQYF.

A remark on this clone: This specimen includes other DNA sequences encoding the same CDR3. The rearrangement links TRBV7-3 to TRBJ2-3; D is uncertain. Germline V gene sequence: CDR1 SGHTA, CDR2 FQGTGA. Trimming took 5 bases from V and 5 from J, leaving 8 bases between them. This CDR3 region has 12 residues. The CDR3, as DNA: TGTGCCAGCAGCCTTTCCGGAGATACGCAGTATTTT. Translating gives CASSLSGDTQYF.

The chain joins TRBV28 to TRBJ1-5; D is unclear. V lost 2 bases and J lost 7, with 3 bases in between. Germline assignment: CDR1 MDHEN and CDR2 SYDVKM. The CDR3 contains 11 residues. The CDR3 DNA reads TGTGCCAGCAGTTTAGAGCAGCCCCAGCATTTT. Its translation is CASSLEQPQHF.

CDR3 nucleotide sequence: TGTGCCAGCAGCTTAATCAGGGGCTCCTATAATTCACCCCTCCACTTT. Amino acid sequence: CASSLIRGSYNSPLHF. V gene TRBV7-9 combines with J gene TRBJ1-6, with D perhaps matching TRBD1 (6 bases). Germline V lookup: CDR1 SEHNR, CDR2 FQNEAQ (reference sequence). The CDR3 extends over 16 amino acids. Trimming took off 2 bases at V and 0 bases at J, with 8 bases between the two ends.

The CDR3 is CASSLGQEFSYNEQFF. The CDR3, as DNA: TGTGCCAGCAGCCTCGGACAGGAATTCTCCTACAATGAGCAGTTCTTC. This chain connects TRBV5-6 to TRBJ2-1; 7 bases map to TRBD1. Germline V gives CDR1 SGHDT, CDR2 YYEEEE. V trimming: 4 bases; J trimming: 0 bases; junction bases outside the gene matches: 7. This CDR3 is built from 16 residues.

The CDR3 sequence: CASSSGLISYEQYF. CDR3 nucleotides: TGTGCCAGCAGCTCCGGACTAATCTCCTACGAGCAGTACTTC. The V and J genes are TRBV7-2 and TRBJ2-7, with D perhaps TRBD2 (6 bases). With 4 bases removed from V and 0 bases from J, the gap between germline ends came to 10 bases. Germline assignment: CDR1 SGHTA and CDR2 FQGNSA. The CDR3 totals 14 residues.

V is TRBV7-9 and J is TRBJ1-2; unclear D gene. The CDR3 runs to 14 residues. Between the trimmed V and J ends, which lost 1 base and 3 bases, there was a span of 9 bases. The germline CDR1 and CDR2 sequences are SEHNR and FQNEAQ (reference sequence). The CDR3 here is CASSLGYTDYGYTF. In DNA form, the CDR3 reads TGTGCCAGCAGCTTAGGGTATACGGACTATGGCTACACCTTC.